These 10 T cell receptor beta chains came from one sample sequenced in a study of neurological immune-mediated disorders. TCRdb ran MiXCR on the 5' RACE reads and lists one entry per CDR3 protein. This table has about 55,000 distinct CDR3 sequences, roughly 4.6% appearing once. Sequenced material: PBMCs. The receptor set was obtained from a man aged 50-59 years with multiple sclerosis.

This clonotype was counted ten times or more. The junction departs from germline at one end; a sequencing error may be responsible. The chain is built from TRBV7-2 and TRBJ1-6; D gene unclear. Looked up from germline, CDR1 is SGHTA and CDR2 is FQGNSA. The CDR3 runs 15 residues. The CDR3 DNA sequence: TGTGCCAGCAGTCCTAACGGGCTGATGGATTCACCCCTCAACTTT. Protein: CASSPNGLMDSPLNF.

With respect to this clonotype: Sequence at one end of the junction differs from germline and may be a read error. CDR3 amino acids: CASSYVSAGSSYNSPLNF. CDR3 DNA sequence: TGTGCCAGCAGTTATGTCTCGGCAGGAAGCTCCTATAATTCACCCCTCAACTTT. The chain uses TRBV6-5 and TRBJ1-6; D not resolved. The CDR3 totals 18 residues. The germline gives CDR1 MNHEY, CDR2 SVGAGI.

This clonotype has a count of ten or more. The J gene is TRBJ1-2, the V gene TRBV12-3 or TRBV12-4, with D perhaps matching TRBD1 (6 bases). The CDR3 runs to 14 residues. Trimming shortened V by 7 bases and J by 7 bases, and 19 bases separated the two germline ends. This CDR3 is CASIPDAGAGGYTF. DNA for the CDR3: TGTGCCAGCATTCCAGATGCAGGGGCTGGTGGCTACACCTTC.

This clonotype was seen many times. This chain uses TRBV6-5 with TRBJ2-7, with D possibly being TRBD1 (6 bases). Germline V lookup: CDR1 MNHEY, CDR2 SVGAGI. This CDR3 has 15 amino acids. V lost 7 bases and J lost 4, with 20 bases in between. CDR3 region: CASTGRPDRHYEQYF. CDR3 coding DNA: TGTGCCAGCACGGGGCGACCGGACAGACATTACGAGCAGTACTTC.

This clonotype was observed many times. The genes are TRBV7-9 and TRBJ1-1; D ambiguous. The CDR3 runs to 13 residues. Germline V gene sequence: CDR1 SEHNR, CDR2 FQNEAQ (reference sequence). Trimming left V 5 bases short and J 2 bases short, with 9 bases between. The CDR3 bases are TGTGCCAGCAGCCCGACTACTAACACTGAAGCTTTCTTT. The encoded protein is CASSPTTNTEAFF. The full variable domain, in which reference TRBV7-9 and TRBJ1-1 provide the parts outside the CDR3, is DTGVSQNPRHKITKRGQNVTFRCDPISEHNRLYWYRQTLGQGPEFLTYFQNEAQLEKSRLLSDRFSAERPKGSFSTLEIQRTEQGDSAMYLCASSPTTNTEAFFGQGTRLTVV.

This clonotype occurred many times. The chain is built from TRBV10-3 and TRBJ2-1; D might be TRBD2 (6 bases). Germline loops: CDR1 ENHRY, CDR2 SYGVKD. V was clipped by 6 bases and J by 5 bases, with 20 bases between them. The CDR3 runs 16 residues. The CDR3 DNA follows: TGTGCCATCAGCTCTTTAGCGGAGGATTTCGACAATGAGCAGTTCTTC. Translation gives CAISSLAEDFDNEQFF.

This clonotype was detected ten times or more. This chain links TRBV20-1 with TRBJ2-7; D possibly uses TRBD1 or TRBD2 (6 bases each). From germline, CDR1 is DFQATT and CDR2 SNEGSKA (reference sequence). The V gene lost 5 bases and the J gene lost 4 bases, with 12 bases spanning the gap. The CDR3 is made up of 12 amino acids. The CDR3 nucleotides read TGCAGTGCTGATCGGGGGCAATACGAGCAGTACTTC. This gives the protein CSADRGQYEQYF.

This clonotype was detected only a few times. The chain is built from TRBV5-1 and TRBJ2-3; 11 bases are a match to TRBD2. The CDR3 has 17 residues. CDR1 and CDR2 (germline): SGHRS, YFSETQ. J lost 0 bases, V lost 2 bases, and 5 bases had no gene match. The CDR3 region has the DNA TGCGCCAGCAGCTTTCTAGCGGGGGGACCTAGCACAGATACGCAGTATTTT. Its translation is CASSFLAGGPSTDTQYF.

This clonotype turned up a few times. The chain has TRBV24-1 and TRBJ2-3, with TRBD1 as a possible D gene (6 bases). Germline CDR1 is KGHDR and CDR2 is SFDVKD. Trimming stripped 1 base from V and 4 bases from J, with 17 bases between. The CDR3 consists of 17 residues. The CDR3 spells CATSDLGGYQDADTQYF. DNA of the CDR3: TGTGCCACCAGTGATTTAGGGGGATATCAGGATGCAGATACGCAGTATTTT.

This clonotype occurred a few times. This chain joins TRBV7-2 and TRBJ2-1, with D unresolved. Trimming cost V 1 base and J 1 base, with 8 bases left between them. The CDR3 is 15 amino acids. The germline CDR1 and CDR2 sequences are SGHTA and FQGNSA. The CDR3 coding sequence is TGTGCCAGCAGCTTAGAGATAGGTTCCTACAATGAGCAGTTCTTC. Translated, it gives CASSLEIGSYNEQFF.